This T cell receptor beta chain was found in a study of cytomegalovirus exposure and HLA in healthy donors. The study, taken as a whole, reports: Researchers counted roughly 160 TCR beta chains as cytomegalovirus-associated. A later analysis linked a missense DCLRE1C variant to TCR beta V- and J-gene trimming. Presence/absence analyses assumed roughly uniform sequencing depth across donors. Among the CMV-associated chains, a few were confirmed in vitro as specific for CMV antigens.

PCR involved 60 Vbeta and 13 Jbeta primers. Clones were sequenced by immunoSEQ multiplex PCR, and TCRdb holds only the in-frame ones, with some missing. The repertoire holds 140,000 to 150,000 clones, around 59% seen once, with around 1.9% in the top ten. Germline CDR1 and CDR2: SGHTA and FQGNSA. With 2 bases removed from V and 1 base from J, the gap between germline ends came to 11 bases. CDR3 length: 16 residues. Note on this clone: What it binds is not known.

What was sequenced was PBMCs. The TCR was taken from a male donor in good health and CMV-seronegative. The chain has TRBV7-2 and TRBJ2-2; D is unresolved. Written as DNA, the CDR3 is TGTGCCAGCAGCTTACTAGATCCTAGGAACACCGGGGAGCTGTTTTTT. Translated: CASSLLDPRNTGELFF.